The present entry profiles one T cell receptor beta chain with its context. Only in-frame clones appear in the TCRdb table, and some are missing; sequencing was by immunoSEQ multiplex PCR. The sample shows 26,000 or so clones, under 95% of them seen only once. These data originate in a study of T cell changes during pregnancy in multiple sclerosis. Trimming removed 2 bases from V and 6 bases from J, with 8 bases in between. Germline V gene sequence: CDR1 SEHNR, CDR2 FQNEAQ (reference sequence). The CDR3 has 12 amino acids. The sample here was peripheral blood, taken in the first trimester of pregnancy. The chain joins TRBV7-9 to TRBJ2-7; D is possibly TRBD1 (6 bases). This clonotype was sampled from a female donor in good health, enrolled as a control in a pregnancy study. The CDR3 bases are TGTGCCAGCAGCTTACAGGGGCTCGAGCAGTACTTC. Encoded protein: CASSLQGLEQYF.